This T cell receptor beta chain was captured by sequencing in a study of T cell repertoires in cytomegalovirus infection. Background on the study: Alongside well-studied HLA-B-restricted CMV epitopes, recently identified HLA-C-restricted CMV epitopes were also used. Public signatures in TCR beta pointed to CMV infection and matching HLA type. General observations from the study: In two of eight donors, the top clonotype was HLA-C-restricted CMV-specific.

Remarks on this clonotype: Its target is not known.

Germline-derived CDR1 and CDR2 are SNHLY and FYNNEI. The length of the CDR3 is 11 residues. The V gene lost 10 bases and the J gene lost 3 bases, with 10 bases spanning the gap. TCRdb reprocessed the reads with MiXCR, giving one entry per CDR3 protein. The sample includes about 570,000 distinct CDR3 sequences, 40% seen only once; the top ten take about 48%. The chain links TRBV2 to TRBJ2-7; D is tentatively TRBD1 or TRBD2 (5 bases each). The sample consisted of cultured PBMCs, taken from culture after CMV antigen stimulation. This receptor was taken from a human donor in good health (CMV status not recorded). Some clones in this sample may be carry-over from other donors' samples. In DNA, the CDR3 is TGTGCCACCGGGACGATCTACGAGCAGTACTTC. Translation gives CATGTIYEQYF.